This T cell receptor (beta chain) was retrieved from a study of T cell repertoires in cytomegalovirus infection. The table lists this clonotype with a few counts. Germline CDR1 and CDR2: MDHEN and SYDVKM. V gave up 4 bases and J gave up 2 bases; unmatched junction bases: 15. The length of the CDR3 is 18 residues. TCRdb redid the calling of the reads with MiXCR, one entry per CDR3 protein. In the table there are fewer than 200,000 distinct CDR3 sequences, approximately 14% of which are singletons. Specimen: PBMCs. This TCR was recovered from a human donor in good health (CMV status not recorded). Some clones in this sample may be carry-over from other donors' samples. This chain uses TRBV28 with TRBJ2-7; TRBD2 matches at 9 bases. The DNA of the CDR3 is TGTGCCAGCAGTTCCATTAGCTGGGCTAGCGGGAACCCCTACGAGCAGTACTTC. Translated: CASSSISWASGNPYEQYF.